This note documents a single TCR beta chain sequence. The table lists this clone with a few counts. It has no known antigen specificity. Base qualities are missing; no much larger clone stands one base away. Eligible patients were adults with ileal or ileocolonic Crohn's disease who had an indication for ileocolonic resection. Whole ileal mucosal biopsies were kept frozen at -80 degrees C prior to DNA extraction. A TRizol-based method was used to extract genomic DNA from the frozen whole biopsies, and the DNA was quantified with a NanoDrop 2000 spectrophotometer. This specimen comes from a study of T cell repertoires in ileal Crohn's disease (dated by TCRdb to the late 2010s). Some background on the complete study: The median duration of disease was roughly eight years, and at the time of surgery 35% of patients were active smokers. All patients had surgery for a complication: stricturing disease in around 61% and penetrating disease in 39%. Postoperative therapy was given to about half of the patients, with thiopurines administered to more than 10 patients and anti-TNF agents administered to 18 patients. TCR repertoire analysis was performed in about 59 Crohn's disease patients drawn from a prospective multicentre cohort. The study ran alongside a multicentre cohort designed to identify predictors of early endoscopic recurrence after ileocolonic resection. Endoscopic postoperative recurrence was defined as a Rutgeerts score above i0. The study sequenced 171 mucosal samples from around 52 patients, taken at several locations on the surgical specimen and at postoperative endoscopy.

Roughly 500 nanograms of biopsy DNA per sample were submitted for commercial TCRB immunosequencing. Adaptive Biotechnology amplified the CDR3 regions from genomic DNA with a two-step multiplex PCR designed to control amplification bias. Primers for every V and J gene segment were used in the first PCR, and barcodes and Illumina adapters were added in the second PCR. CDR3 libraries were sequenced using an Illumina instrument. The source study handled its data this way. Analysis combined the vendor-provided pipelines with custom analysis of raw data in R/Bioconductor under R version 3.3.0. Clonality, which ranges from 0 to 1, was calculated as the inverse of the normalised Shannon entropy across all productive clones. High-frequency clones were defined as the share of the repertoire taken up by the top 100 clones, keeping only clones that passed a 95% confidence test. Overlap between samples was measured with the Morisita-Horn index, while repertoire diversity was measured with the Simpson index. Imported from immuneACCESS, the table was reduced by TCRdb to in-frame sequences with V and J called. These copies leave out some clones; in studies compared against another copy, an unresolved V gene accounts for under half, and the cause of the remainder is not known. The DNA was the basis for D and trimming; V, J and clone size are from that table. This sample comprises 9,500 to 15,000 clones, around 78% of them detected only once. The top ten constitute roughly 4.3% of the sample.

Here is what the overall study found, with its caveats: A significantly higher proportion of clonal expansions was observed in active smokers at surgery than in non-smokers (approximately 26% vs 20%, p=0.02). More high-frequency clones were carried by sorted CD8 T cells than by CD4 T cells, suggesting that mucosal expansions were mainly CD8. Higher high-frequency clone percentages at surgery were associated with endoscopic recurrence; all patients with clonality above 26.8% (18/57) had recurrence. Mucosal CD4 and CD8 T cells were sorted and sequenced only in a subgroup of patients, whose size was not stated.

The source of this sequence is an adult with Crohn's disease. The sequenced material came from ileal tissue.

CDR3 region: CASSLSEASTEAFF. The DNA sequence is given as TGCGCCAGCAGCTTGTCTGAGGCGAGCACTGAAGCTTTCTTT. The chain uses TRBV5-1 and TRBJ1-1; there is no confident call for the D gene. V is shortened by 1 base, J by 4 bases, and the region joining them spans 11 bases. The CDR3 goes from the cysteine to the phenylalanine over 14 residues. Only CDR3 DNA remains: 42 bases, in frame from the first base. Taken from the germline V gene, the CDR1 and CDR2 loops are SGHRS and YFSETQ. The CDR3, completed at both ends by the reference TRBV5-1 and TRBJ1-1 genes, gives the full variable domain KAGVTQTPRYLIKTRGQQVTLSCSPISGHRSVSWYQQTPGQGLQFLFEYFSETQRNKGNFPGRFSGRQFSNSRSEMNVSTLELGDSALYLCASSLSEASTEAFFGQGTRLTVV.